A selection of T cell receptor beta chains follows, all from one sample in a study of technical replicates of blood from a few donors. Sequencing used immunoSEQ multiplex PCR; TCRdb keeps in-frame clones, though not all of them. The sample lists approximately 50,000 clones; roughly 95% were seen once. Sequencing was carried out using T cells isolated from PBMCs. The receptor source for this set is a human donor in good health. Each CDR3 is given with its conserved first and last residue. Fields, in order: V gene, D gene, J gene, clone size, CDR3 DNA, CDR3 protein. D genes are given only for firm matches. Clone sizes are given selectively: once, few, many, or a class where the clone is expanded.

v_gene: TRBV25-1
d_gene: NA
j_gene: TRBJ1-5
abundance: NA
CDR3nt: TGTGCCAGCAGTGCCAGGGGAAGCCAGCCCCAGCATTTT
CDR3aa: CASSARGSQPQHF

v_gene: TRBV27
d_gene: NA
j_gene: TRBJ2-7
abundance: NA
CDR3nt: TGTGCCAGCAGTTTAAGGGGCGACGAGCAGTACTTC
CDR3aa: CASSLRGDEQYF

v_gene: TRBV19
d_gene: TRBD1
j_gene: TRBJ1-1
abundance: NA
CDR3nt: TGTGCCAGTAGTTCCTCATACAGGGGGCACGCTTTCTTT
CDR3aa: CASSSSYRGHAFF

v_gene: TRBV7-3
d_gene: NA
j_gene: TRBJ1-2
abundance: NA
CDR3nt: TGTGCCAGCAGCTTGCAGGGAGGGGATGGCTACACCTTC
CDR3aa: CASSLQGGDGYTF

v_gene: TRBV7-3
d_gene: NA
j_gene: TRBJ2-6
abundance: NA
CDR3nt: TGTGCCAGCAGCCCGCGGATACAGGGTGCTGGGGCCAACGTCCTGACTTTC
CDR3aa: CASSPRIQGAGANVLTF

v_gene: TRBV18
d_gene: NA
j_gene: TRBJ1-4
abundance: NA
CDR3nt: TGTGCCAGCTCACCCCTGGAGGGGCCTCGTTCTGAAAAACTGTTTTTT
CDR3aa: CASSPLEGPRSEKLFF

v_gene: TRBV5-6
d_gene: NA
j_gene: TRBJ2-7
abundance: NA
CDR3nt: TGTGCCAGCAGCTTCCAGGGGTTGTCCTACGAGCAGTACTTC
CDR3aa: CASSFQGLSYEQYF

v_gene: TRBV4-1
d_gene: TRBD2
j_gene: TRBJ2-4
abundance: NA
CDR3nt: TGCGCCAGCAGCCCGGCGGGGAGCGGGAGAAGGGAAAACATTCAGTACTTC
CDR3aa: CASSPAGSGRRENIQYF

v_gene: TRBV4-3
d_gene: TRBD2
j_gene: TRBJ2-2
abundance: NA
CDR3nt: TGCGCCAGCAGCCAATACTCCGGGACTAGCGGGAGGGCTCCCGGGGAGCTGTTTTTT
CDR3aa: CASSQYSGTSGRAPGELFF

v_gene: TRBV6-5
d_gene: TRBD2
j_gene: TRBJ2-3
abundance: NA
CDR3nt: TGTGCCAGCAGTTCCTTCGGCGGGAGTGGCACAGATACGCAGTATTTT
CDR3aa: CASSSFGGSGTDTQYF

v_gene: TRBV14
d_gene: TRBD1
j_gene: TRBJ2-7
abundance: NA
CDR3nt: TGTGCCAGCAGCCAAGATCTTGGACAGGGCACCTACGAGCAGTACTTC
CDR3aa: CASSQDLGQGTYEQYF

v_gene: TRBV11-2
d_gene: NA
j_gene: TRBJ1-1
abundance: NA
CDR3nt: TGTGCCAGCAGCTCGAATAGTCTCACTGAAGCTTTCTTT
CDR3aa: CASSSNSLTEAFF

v_gene: TRBV27
d_gene: TRBD2
j_gene: TRBJ2-7
abundance: NA
CDR3nt: TGTGCCAGCAGTTTAGGCGGGAGGGCCTACGAGCAGTACTTC
CDR3aa: CASSLGGRAYEQYF

v_gene: TRBV19
d_gene: TRBD1
j_gene: TRBJ2-7
abundance: NA
CDR3nt: TGTGCCAGTAGTCCTGTGACAGGGAAGAACGAGCAGTACTTC
CDR3aa: CASSPVTGKNEQYF

v_gene: TRBV29-1
d_gene: NA
j_gene: TRBJ1-2
abundance: NA
CDR3nt: TGCAGCGCCTCAGACAGTCCTAACTATGGCTACACCTTC
CDR3aa: CSASDSPNYGYTF

v_gene: TRBV7-9
d_gene: TRBD2
j_gene: TRBJ2-3
abundance: NA
CDR3nt: TGTGCCAGCAGCCCTAACGGACTAGCGGGTGACACAGATACGCAGTATTTT
CDR3aa: CASSPNGLAGDTDTQYF

v_gene: TRBV6-5
d_gene: TRBD1
j_gene: TRBJ1-1
abundance: NA
CDR3nt: TGTGCCAGCAGTTCCCAACCGGGACAGGGATGGACTGAAGCTTTCTTT
CDR3aa: CASSSQPGQGWTEAFF

v_gene: TRBV28
d_gene: TRBD2
j_gene: TRBJ2-3
abundance: NA
CDR3nt: TGTGCCAGCAGTTTATGGACGACTAGCGGGAGAACAGATACGCAGTATTTT
CDR3aa: CASSLWTTSGRTDTQYF

v_gene: TRBV5-1
d_gene: NA
j_gene: TRBJ2-2
abundance: NA
CDR3nt: TGCGCCAGCAGCCTCAGGACTTCCGCGAACACCGGGGAGCTGTTTTTT
CDR3aa: CASSLRTSANTGELFF

v_gene: TRBV2
d_gene: NA
j_gene: TRBJ1-5
abundance: NA
CDR3nt: TGTGCCAGCAGTGAAGGGCAGATCAATCAGCCCCAGCATTTT
CDR3aa: CASSEGQINQPQHF

v_gene: TRBV9
d_gene: NA
j_gene: TRBJ1-1
abundance: NA
CDR3nt: TGTGCCAGCAGCGTCCCAGGAAACACTGAAGCTTTCTTT
CDR3aa: CASSVPGNTEAFF

v_gene: TRBV7-3
d_gene: NA
j_gene: TRBJ1-5
abundance: NA
CDR3nt: TGTGCCAGCAGGTTTACAGGGTCGAGCAATCAGCCCCAGCATTTT
CDR3aa: CASRFTGSSNQPQHF

v_gene: TRBV5-4
d_gene: TRBD2
j_gene: TRBJ2-1
abundance: NA
CDR3nt: TGTGCCAGCAGTTCCGGACTAGCGGAGAACAATGAGCAGTTCTTC
CDR3aa: CASSSGLAENNEQFF

v_gene: TRBV7-9
d_gene: NA
j_gene: TRBJ2-7
abundance: NA
CDR3nt: TGTGCCAGCAGCCATCCCACGACTGAGGGTTACGAGCAGTACTTC
CDR3aa: CASSHPTTEGYEQYF

v_gene: TRBV7-2
d_gene: NA
j_gene: TRBJ2-3
abundance: NA
CDR3nt: TGTGCCAGCAGCCCGGCCGGGGCAGATACGCAGTATTTT
CDR3aa: CASSPAGADTQYF

v_gene: TRBV28
d_gene: NA
j_gene: TRBJ1-5
abundance: NA
CDR3nt: TGTGCCAGCAGTTCCGGGACACTTAATCAGCCCCAGCATTTT
CDR3aa: CASSSGTLNQPQHF

v_gene: TRBV13
d_gene: NA
j_gene: TRBJ1-1
abundance: NA
CDR3nt: TGTGCCAGCACAGGGGTCGCGAACACTGAAGCTTTCTTT
CDR3aa: CASTGVANTEAFF

v_gene: TRBV11-2
d_gene: NA
j_gene: TRBJ1-2
abundance: NA
CDR3nt: TGTGCCAGCAGCCCGGGTAGTTTTGGATCCTATGGCTACACCTTC
CDR3aa: CASSPGSFGSYGYTF

v_gene: TRBV30
d_gene: TRBD1
j_gene: TRBJ1-5
abundance: once
CDR3nt: TGTGCCTGGAACGACAGGGGGAATCAGCCCCAGCATTTT
CDR3aa: CAWNDRGNQPQHF

v_gene: TRBV20-1
d_gene: NA
j_gene: TRBJ2-1
abundance: NA
CDR3nt: TGCAGTGCTAGTGACGGGATAAGGGTCTTC
CDR3aa: CSASDGIRVF

v_gene: TRBV4-1
d_gene: TRBD2
j_gene: TRBJ2-3
abundance: NA
CDR3nt: TGCGCCAGCAGCTCTATAGCGGGACGCACAGATACGCAGTATTTT
CDR3aa: CASSSIAGRTDTQYF

v_gene: TRBV6-6
d_gene: TRBD2
j_gene: TRBJ2-7
abundance: once
CDR3nt: TGTGCCAGCAGTTACCCTCCCGCTAGCGGGAGTAACGAGCAGTACTTC
CDR3aa: CASSYPPASGSNEQYF

v_gene: TRBV7-3
d_gene: NA
j_gene: TRBJ1-1
abundance: NA
CDR3nt: TGTGCCAGCAGCATGAACCAGGGGTCCACTGAAGCTTTCTTT
CDR3aa: CASSMNQGSTEAFF

v_gene: TRBV10-3
d_gene: NA
j_gene: TRBJ1-1
abundance: once
CDR3nt: TGTGCCATCAGTGAGTTCGGCGGAAACACTGAAGCTTTCTTT
CDR3aa: CAISEFGGNTEAFF

v_gene: TRBV12-5
d_gene: TRBD2
j_gene: TRBJ2-5
abundance: NA
CDR3nt: TGTGCTAGTGAAACACTAGCGGAGGGGATCCAAGAGACCCAGTACTTC
CDR3aa: CASETLAEGIQETQYF

v_gene: TRBV18
d_gene: NA
j_gene: TRBJ2-1
abundance: NA
CDR3nt: TGTGCCAGCTCACCAGAAGCTAGCTCCTACAATGAGCAGTTCTTC
CDR3aa: CASSPEASSYNEQFF

v_gene: TRBV13
d_gene: NA
j_gene: TRBJ2-7
abundance: NA
CDR3nt: TGTGCCAGCAGCTTGAGAATAACCTACGAGCAGTACTTC
CDR3aa: CASSLRITYEQYF

v_gene: TRBV11-3
d_gene: TRBD2
j_gene: TRBJ2-7
abundance: NA
CDR3nt: TGTGCCAGCAGCTTATTAAGACCGGGACTAGCACGCGGTGAGCAGTACTTC
CDR3aa: CASSLLRPGLARGEQYF

v_gene: TRBV9
d_gene: NA
j_gene: TRBJ1-1
abundance: NA
CDR3nt: TGTGCCAGCGAGGGCCTGAACACTGAAGCTTTCTTT
CDR3aa: CASEGLNTEAFF

v_gene: TRBV6-4
d_gene: NA
j_gene: TRBJ2-7
abundance: NA
CDR3nt: TGTGCCAGCAGCCGCGCTTCCCCACTAAGCGGGCGCTCCTACGAGCAGTACTTC
CDR3aa: CASSRASPLSGRSYEQYF